This T cell receptor (beta chain) was identified in a study of CXCR3-negative and CXCR3-positive naive CD8 T cells. Preparation of TRB cDNA libraries relied on 5' RACE carrying UMI labels. TCRdb processed the 5' RACE reads again and assigns one entry to each CDR3 protein, with no DNA. The sample totals over 100,000 distinct CDR3 sequences. Study findings and constraints: CD5 surface expression was similar among naive subsets, and TCR strength was estimated by inference from TRB CDR3 properties. Comparably high diversity was seen in both naive subsets, and much lower diversity in memory CD8+ cells. More hydrophobic TRB CDR3s occurred in CXCR3-positive than in CXCR3-negative naive cells.

To note about this clonotype: Antigen specificity is unknown.

This CDR3 has 14 residues. The sequenced material came from naive CXCR3- CD8+ T cells from blood. Subset described: CD45RO-CCR7+CD27+CD95- naive CD8+ T cells lacking CXCR3 (TNR3-). The rearrangement joins TRBV12-3 or TRBV12-4 to TRBJ2-7; checking the TCRdb D call of TRBD1 is not possible without DNA. This TCR was sampled from a human donor in good health. Some clones in this sample may be carry-over from other donors' samples. CDR3 sequence reads: CASSSRTRIYEQYF.